This TCR beta chain is drawn from a study of response to subunit inactivated influenza vaccine. There are 14 residues in the CDR3. V trimming: 5 bases; J trimming: 1 base; junction bases outside the gene matches: 3. CDR1 is SGHTA, CDR2 FQGNSA, per germline. TCRdb itself ran the RT-PCR reads through MiXCR, one entry per CDR3 protein. Altogether around 600,000 distinct CDR3 sequences are present, approximately 10% being singletons, with the ten largest covering approximately 10%. There are a few counts of this clonotype. Separately, the same data were catalogued under a study of T cells expressing NK-cell markers. According to that study: Synthesis of TCR beta cDNA relied on 5'RACE template switching carrying UMIs. From sorted CD3+CD56+NKG2C+, CD3+CD56+NKG2C- and CD3+CD56-NKG2C+ T cells came the TCR beta repertoires.

The origin of this receptor is a man in his fifties or sixties who received an inactivated influenza vaccine. Source: PBMCs from blood, taken on the day of vaccination. The V call is TRBV7-2, the J call TRBJ2-5; the match to TRBD1 covers 8 bases. The CDR3 here is CASSVGQVQETQYF. The DNA of the CDR3 is TGTGCCAGCAGCGTGGGACAGGTCCAAGAGACCCAGTACTTC.